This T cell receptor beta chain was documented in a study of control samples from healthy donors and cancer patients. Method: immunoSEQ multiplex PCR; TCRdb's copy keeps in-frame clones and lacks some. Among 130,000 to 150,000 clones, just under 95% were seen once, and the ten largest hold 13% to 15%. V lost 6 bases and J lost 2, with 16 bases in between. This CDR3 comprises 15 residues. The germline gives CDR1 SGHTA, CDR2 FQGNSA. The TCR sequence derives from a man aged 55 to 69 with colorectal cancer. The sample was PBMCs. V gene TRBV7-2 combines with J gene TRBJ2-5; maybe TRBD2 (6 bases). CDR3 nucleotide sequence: TGTGCCAGCAGAGGGAGGACGGCGCTGCAAGAGACCCAGTACTTC. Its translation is CASRGRTALQETQYF.